This is a list of T cell receptor beta chains from one sample in a study of long-term antiretroviral therapy in people with HIV. Sequenced by immunoSEQ multiplex PCR; TCRdb stores in-frame clones only, minus some. The repertoire holds some 14,000 clones, with about 80% as singletons. The source was unsorted PBMCs, collected just before starting antiretroviral therapy. The receptors stem from a middle-aged man with HIV. Each CDR3 is given with its conserved first and last residue. Each record gives: clone size, D gene, J gene, V gene, CDR3 DNA, CDR3 protein. The D gene is left open where the match is weak. The size entry is marked missing in some rows and otherwise reads once, few, many or a size class.

clone size: .
D gene: .
J gene: TRBJ1-2
V gene: TRBV15
CDR3 DNA: TGTGCCACCAGCAGAGATCGGGATCAACTTGGGGTAGGCTACACCTTC
CDR3 protein: CATSRDRDQLGVGYTF

clone size: .
D gene: .
J gene: TRBJ2-7
V gene: TRBV5-5
CDR3 DNA: TGTGCCAGCAGCTTGGGACTAGTTGATTACGAGCAGTACTTC
CDR3 protein: CASSLGLVDYEQYF

clone size: once
D gene: .
J gene: TRBJ1-6
V gene: TRBV2
CDR3 DNA: TGTGCCAGCAGTGAAGGACCGAGAGATAATTCACCCCTCCACTTT
CDR3 protein: CASSEGPRDNSPLHF

clone size: .
D gene: .
J gene: TRBJ2-2
V gene: TRBV9
CDR3 DNA: TGTGCCAGCAGCGTAGCGTCCACCGGGGAGCTGTTTTTT
CDR3 protein: CASSVASTGELFF

clone size: .
D gene: TRBD1
J gene: TRBJ2-1
V gene: TRBV6-5
CDR3 DNA: TGTGCCAGCAGTCCACGGACAGGGGACTACAATGAGCAGTTCTTC
CDR3 protein: CASSPRTGDYNEQFF

clone size: .
D gene: .
J gene: TRBJ1-1
V gene: TRBV5-4
CDR3 DNA: TGTGCCAGCAGCCCGCCTCCTCCTAACACTGAAGCTTTCTTT
CDR3 protein: CASSPPPPNTEAFF

clone size: .
D gene: TRBD2
J gene: TRBJ2-7
V gene: TRBV25-1
CDR3 DNA: TGTGCCAGCAGTGAGGGGACTAGCGGCTCCTACGAGCAGTACTTC
CDR3 protein: CASSEGTSGSYEQYF

clone size: .
D gene: .
J gene: TRBJ2-7
V gene: TRBV19
CDR3 DNA: TGTGCCAGTAGTGACCCTCGTCAGTCGGGCAGTTCCTACGAGCAGTACTTC
CDR3 protein: CASSDPRQSGSSYEQYF

clone size: .
D gene: TRBD2
J gene: TRBJ2-7
V gene: TRBV5-1
CDR3 DNA: TGCGCCAGCAGCTTAGCCCCGGGGGGACCCTACGAGCAGTACTTC
CDR3 protein: CASSLAPGGPYEQYF

clone size: .
D gene: .
J gene: TRBJ2-2
V gene: TRBV6-1
CDR3 DNA: TGTGCCAGCACGGACAGACCGAACACCGGGGAGCTGTTTTTT
CDR3 protein: CASTDRPNTGELFF

clone size: once
D gene: TRBD2
J gene: TRBJ2-3
V gene: TRBV9
CDR3 DNA: TGTGCCAGCAGCGTATATAGCGGGAGGATAGATACGCAGTATTTT
CDR3 protein: CASSVYSGRIDTQYF

clone size: .
D gene: TRBD2
J gene: TRBJ2-3
V gene: TRBV7-2
CDR3 DNA: TGTGCCAGCAGCCGCGCTTACATTAGCGGGGGCTTTGCAGATACGCAGTATTTT
CDR3 protein: CASSRAYISGGFADTQYF

clone size: .
D gene: .
J gene: TRBJ1-5
V gene: TRBV4-2
CDR3 DNA: TGTGCCAGCAGCCAAGAGGCCCGGCAGGGGCCCCAGCATTTT
CDR3 protein: CASSQEARQGPQHF

clone size: once
D gene: TRBD1
J gene: TRBJ2-6
V gene: TRBV10-3
CDR3 DNA: TGTGCCATCGGGGGACAGGATCGCTCTGGGGCCAACGTCCTGACTTTC
CDR3 protein: CAIGGQDRSGANVLTF

clone size: .
D gene: .
J gene: TRBJ1-5
V gene: TRBV15
CDR3 DNA: TGTGCCACCAGCAGAGGTCTCGACACCACCCTCGGGCCCCAGCATTTT
CDR3 protein: CATSRGLDTTLGPQHF

clone size: few
D gene: TRBD1
J gene: TRBJ2-7
V gene: TRBV5-6
CDR3 DNA: TGTGCCAGCAGCTCCGGACAGGGTCCATACGAGCAGTACTTC
CDR3 protein: CASSSGQGPYEQYF

clone size: .
D gene: TRBD2
J gene: TRBJ2-1
V gene: TRBV30
CDR3 DNA: TGTGCCTGGATAGTGGCGGGGGGGGCTCCTTACAATGAGCAGTTCTTC
CDR3 protein: CAWIVAGGAPYNEQFF

clone size: .
D gene: .
J gene: TRBJ1-5
V gene: TRBV15
CDR3 DNA: TGTGCCACCAGCAGAGATCTCGGGATCTTGCAGCCCCAGCATTTT
CDR3 protein: CATSRDLGILQPQHF

clone size: .
D gene: .
J gene: TRBJ1-3
V gene: TRBV29-1
CDR3 DNA: TGCAGCGTTGAAGATAACCGGGGCCGAAACACCATATATTTT
CDR3 protein: CSVEDNRGRNTIYF

clone size: .
D gene: .
J gene: TRBJ1-5
V gene: TRBV6-5
CDR3 DNA: TGTGCCAGCAGTTACGACGGGGGGAAGCCCCAGCATTTT
CDR3 protein: CASSYDGGKPQHF

clone size: .
D gene: .
J gene: TRBJ1-1
V gene: TRBV5-1
CDR3 DNA: TGCGCCAGCAGCTTGGCCGGGAGGATGAGGGAAAGAAGTGCTGAAGCTTTCTTT
CDR3 protein: CASSLAGRMRERSAEAFF

clone size: .
D gene: .
J gene: TRBJ2-1
V gene: TRBV7-9
CDR3 DNA: TGTGCCAGCAGCCCCCGGGACTCCACCAATGAGCAGTTCTTC
CDR3 protein: CASSPRDSTNEQFF

clone size: .
D gene: .
J gene: TRBJ1-5
V gene: TRBV6-1
CDR3 DNA: TGTGCCAGCCATGGCAGGGTCCATGGTCAGCCCCAGCATTTT
CDR3 protein: CASHGRVHGQPQHF

clone size: .
D gene: TRBD1
J gene: TRBJ1-4
V gene: TRBV6-1
CDR3 DNA: TGTGCCAGCAGATATGGACAGGGCGATAATGAAAAACTGTTTTTT
CDR3 protein: CASRYGQGDNEKLFF

clone size: .
D gene: .
J gene: TRBJ1-2
V gene: TRBV4-1
CDR3 DNA: TGCGCCAGCAGCCCACCCGCAGGCCTGTGGGGCTACACCTTC
CDR3 protein: CASSPPAGLWGYTF

clone size: once
D gene: .
J gene: TRBJ2-3
V gene: TRBV28
CDR3 DNA: TGTGCCAGCAGTTTAGCATTTACAGCGGGCCCCGGCACAGATACGCAGTATTTT
CDR3 protein: CASSLAFTAGPGTDTQYF

clone size: once
D gene: .
J gene: TRBJ1-1
V gene: TRBV13
CDR3 DNA: TGTGCCAGCAGCTTGCCCAATACCTACACTGAAGCTTTCTTT
CDR3 protein: CASSLPNTYTEAFF